This is a list of T cell receptor beta chains from one sample in a study of breast tumors, draining lymph nodes, adjacent tissues. MiXCR, run by TCRdb on the multiplex PCR reads, gives a single entry per CDR3 protein. The sample has about 15,000 distinct CDR3 sequences; 45% are singletons. Sequencing used tumor-adjacent breast tissue. These receptors all come from a female donor with breast cancer. Some clones in this sample may be carry-over from other donors' samples. CDR3s include the opening cysteine and the closing phenylalanine or tryptophan. D genes are given only for firm matches. Some rows mark clone size as missing; the rest say once, few, many or name a class of expanded clone.

V gene	D gene	J gene	clone size	CDR3 protein	CDR3 DNA
TRBV10-1	-	TRBJ2-2	many	CASSRDRGTGELFF	TGCGCCAGCAGCAGGGACCGCGGCACCGGGGAGCTGTTTTTT
TRBV6-5	TRBD1	TRBJ1-2	-	CASSPWTGGNYGYTF	TGTGCCAGCAGCCCCTGGACAGGGGGTAACTATGGCTACACCTTC
TRBV15	-	TRBJ1-3	-	CATSREGLGGSGNTIYF	TGTGCCACCAGCAGAGAGGGCCTGGGGGGCTCTGGAAACACCATATATTTT
TRBV19	-	TRBJ2-3	medium-sized	CASSPLAPRDTQYF	TGTGCCAGTAGTCCATTAGCGCCTAGGGATACGCAGTATTTT
TRBV6-6	TRBD1	TRBJ1-5	few	CASRPGTVNQPQHF	TGTGCTAGCAGACCCGGGACAGTCAATCAGCCCCAGCATTTT
TRBV6-6	TRBD1	TRBJ2-7	medium-sized	CASTNIAGTGGHEQYF	TGTGCCAGCACTAACATAGCCGGGACAGGGGGGCACGAGCAGTACTTC
TRBV20-1	TRBD1	TRBJ1-5	medium-sized	CSAWDSQAGNQPQHF	TGCAGTGCATGGGACAGTCAGGCGGGCAATCAGCCCCAGCATTTT
TRBV11-2	-	TRBJ2-1	-	CASSLGPAAYNEQFF	TGTGCCAGCAGCTTAGGACCAGCGGCCTACAATGAGCAGTTCTTC
TRBV6-5	-	TRBJ2-7	medium-sized	CASSHQGGRAYEQYF	TGTGCCAGCAGTCACCAAGGGGGGCGCGCGTACGAGCAGTACTTC
TRBV3-1	-	TRBJ2-3	many	CASSQDRGRGVTDTQYF	TGTGCCAGCAGCCAAGATCGCGGCAGGGGGGTAACAGATACGCAGTATTTT
TRBV2	TRBD2	TRBJ2-5	-	CASSELLAGGYEQETQYF	TGTGCCAGCAGTGAATTACTAGCGGGAGGATATGAGCAAGAGACCCAGTACTTC
TRBV6-4	TRBD2	TRBJ2-1	-	CASRRGTSSNNEQFF	TGTGCCAGCAGGAGAGGGACTAGCAGCAACAATGAGCAGTTCTTC
TRBV27	TRBD1	TRBJ1-3	many	CASPTGAPSGNTIYF	TGTGCCAGCCCTACAGGGGCGCCCTCTGGAAACACCATATATTTT
TRBV20-1	-	TRBJ2-7	medium-sized	CSARDRVGGSGQYF	TGCAGTGCTAGAGATCGGGTTGGGGGGAGCGGGCAGTACTTC
TRBV9	-	TRBJ2-3	medium-sized	CASSRTTWDTQYF	TGTGCCAGCAGTCGGACTACTTGGGATACGCAGTATTTT
TRBV9	TRBD2	TRBJ2-1	many	CASSQALSSGGPYNEQFF	TGTGCCAGCAGCCAGGCCCTCAGTAGCGGGGGTCCCTACAATGAGCAGTTCTTC
TRBV4-1	TRBD1	TRBJ2-6	many	CASSHFGTGVTGANVLTF	TGCGCCAGCAGCCATTTCGGGACAGGGGTTACTGGGGCCAACGTCCTGACTTTC
TRBV7-2	TRBD2	TRBJ2-1	few	CASSSGGYEQFF	TGTGCCAGCAGCAGCGGGGGCTATGAGCAGTTCTTC
TRBV11-2	-	TRBJ1-1	many	CASSPAMIAQPEAFF	TGTGCCAGCAGCCCCGCCATGATAGCGCAACCTGAAGCTTTCTTT
TRBV7-6	TRBD1	TRBJ1-2	few	CASSSDRGLGYTF	TGTGCCAGCAGCTCGGACAGGGGGCTCGGCTACACCTTC
TRBV11-3	-	TRBJ1-2	-	CASSLGGAQGYRYTF	TGTGCCAGCAGCTTAGGTGGGGCGCAGGGCTATCGCTACACCTTC
TRBV14	TRBD1	TRBJ2-7	-	CASSRQGGLTYEQYF	TGTGCCAGCAGCCGACAGGGGGGACTCACCTACGAGCAGTACTTC
TRBV5-6	TRBD2	TRBJ2-7	few	CASSPEGGASGLPYEQYF	TGTGCCAGCAGCCCCGAGGGCGGGGCTAGCGGGCTTCCCTACGAGCAGTACTTC
TRBV19	-	TRBJ2-1	many	CASSIILTGNNEQFF	TGTGCCAGTAGTATAATTTTAACGGGGAACAATGAGCAGTTCTTC
TRBV6-6	-	TRBJ1-2	medium-sized	CASSSGTANYGYTF	TGTGCCAGCAGTTCCGGGACGGCAAACTATGGCTACACCTTC